The entry that follows covers one T cell receptor beta chain sequence. As to time point: 2015-2016 season, 7 days after influenza vaccination. Adults received seasonal inactivated influenza vaccine, with sorted blood CD4 subsets sequenced before and after. CDR1 is MNHEY, CDR2 SVGAGI, per germline. This CDR3 has 15 amino acids. With V trimmed by 7 bases and J by 5 bases, 14 bases remained unmatched. The sample belongs to a study of follicular helper T cells after annual influenza vaccination. Libraries were prepared by immunoSEQ multiplex PCR; TCRdb keeps only in-frame clonotypes and omits some of them. The sample yields more than 5,500 clones, roughly 76% seen once.

The V and J genes are TRBV6-5 and TRBJ2-7; 7 nucleotides align to TRBD2. The source material was CXCR5- memory CD4+ T cells sorted from blood, sampled 7 days after influenza vaccination. The sequence came from an adult who received the influenza vaccine. The CDR3 DNA sequence: TGTGCCAGCACCCCATCCTCGGGGGGTAACCACGAGCAGTACTTC. Protein sequence: CASTPSSGGNHEQYF.